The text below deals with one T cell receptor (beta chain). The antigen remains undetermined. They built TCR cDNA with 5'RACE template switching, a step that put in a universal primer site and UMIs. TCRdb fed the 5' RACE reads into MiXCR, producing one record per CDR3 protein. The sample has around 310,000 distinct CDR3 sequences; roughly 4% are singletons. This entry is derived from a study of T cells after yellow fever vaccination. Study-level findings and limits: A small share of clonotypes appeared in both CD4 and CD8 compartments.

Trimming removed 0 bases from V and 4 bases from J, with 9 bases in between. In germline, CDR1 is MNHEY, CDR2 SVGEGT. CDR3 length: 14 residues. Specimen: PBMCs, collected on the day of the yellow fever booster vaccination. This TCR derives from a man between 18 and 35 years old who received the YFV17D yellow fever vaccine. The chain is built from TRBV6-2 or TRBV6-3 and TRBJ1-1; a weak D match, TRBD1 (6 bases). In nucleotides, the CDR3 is TGTGCCAGCAGTTACTCTTTCAGGGGCACTGAAGCTTTCTTT. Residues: CASSYSFRGTEAFF.